This T cell receptor (beta chain) was found in a study of cytomegalovirus exposure and HLA in healthy donors. The wider study: Across some 400 genotyped donors, more than 75% landed in the Caucasian-associated ancestry cluster.

V lost 7 bases, J lost 6 bases, and 11 bases stayed unmatched. Per germline, CDR1 LNHDA and CDR2 SQIVND (reference sequence). The CDR3 sequence is 15 residues long. As concerns this clone: Its antigen is unidentified.

Use of 60 Vbeta and 13 Jbeta primers characterized the PCR. The table came from immunoSEQ multiplex PCR; TCRdb's copy has only in-frame clones and leaves some out. Reported are 30,000 to 35,000 clones; the ten largest clones contain under 4%. General study results and limits: Confirmation in vitro established that a few CMV-associated chains were specific for CMV antigens.

The sequenced material came from PBMCs. This rearrangement joins TRBV19 to TRBJ2-1, with 8 bases that match TRBD1. The source is a woman in her thirties or forties in good health and CMV-seropositive. For the CDR3, the DNA is TGTGCCAGTACTCCGGACAGGGAAGGGAGCAATGAGCAGTTCTTC. This translates into CASTPDREGSNEQFF.